This T cell receptor beta chain is from a study of molecular identifiers for immune sequencing clone quantification. Study-wide points: In CMV-specific effectors, clones above 20 copies held over 98% of molecules; naive, under 1%. Barcode collisions between identical TCR molecules could shrink estimates of highly expanded clone sizes. Jurkat TCR RNA spiked in from one cell could reportedly be detected among 900,000 or so naive cells.

This clonotype has at least ten counts. The antigen is not known. Naive CD8 T cells were sorted as CD8+CD4-CCR7+CD45RA+. The CDR3 runs to 16 residues. Germline-derived CDR1 and CDR2 are SGDLS and YYNGEE. The V end was cut by 4 bases, the J end by 0 bases, with 14 bases between. TCRdb re-called the PCR reads with MiXCR, one entry per CDR3 protein. Of some 580,000 distinct CDR3 sequences listed, approximately 24% are singletons. This chain connects TRBV9 to TRBJ1-3, with D unclear. Sequenced sample: naive CD8+ T cells from blood, with Jurkat cell RNA spiked in. Subset given: FACS-sorted CD8+CD4-CCR7+CD45RA+ naive T cells. The TCR comes from a human donor in good health. Some libraries in this study had Jurkat cell RNA spiked in. CDR3: CASSMPDAPSGNTIYF. The CDR3 coding sequence is TGTGCCAGCAGCATGCCCGACGCTCCCTCTGGAAACACCATATATTTT.